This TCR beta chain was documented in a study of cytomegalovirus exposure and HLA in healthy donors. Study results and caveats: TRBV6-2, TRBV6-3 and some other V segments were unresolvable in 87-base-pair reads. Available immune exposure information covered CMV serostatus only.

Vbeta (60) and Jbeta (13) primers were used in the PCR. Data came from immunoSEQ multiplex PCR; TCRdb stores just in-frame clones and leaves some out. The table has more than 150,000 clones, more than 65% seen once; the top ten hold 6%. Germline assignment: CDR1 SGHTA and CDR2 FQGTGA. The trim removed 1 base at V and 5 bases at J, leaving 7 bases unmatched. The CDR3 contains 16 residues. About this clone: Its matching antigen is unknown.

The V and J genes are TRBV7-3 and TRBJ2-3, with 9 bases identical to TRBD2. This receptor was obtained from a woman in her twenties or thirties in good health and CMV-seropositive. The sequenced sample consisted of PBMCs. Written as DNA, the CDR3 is TGTGCCAGCAGCTTAAATGGCGGGGGGGCCCAAGATACGCAGTATTTT. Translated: CASSLNGGGAQDTQYF.